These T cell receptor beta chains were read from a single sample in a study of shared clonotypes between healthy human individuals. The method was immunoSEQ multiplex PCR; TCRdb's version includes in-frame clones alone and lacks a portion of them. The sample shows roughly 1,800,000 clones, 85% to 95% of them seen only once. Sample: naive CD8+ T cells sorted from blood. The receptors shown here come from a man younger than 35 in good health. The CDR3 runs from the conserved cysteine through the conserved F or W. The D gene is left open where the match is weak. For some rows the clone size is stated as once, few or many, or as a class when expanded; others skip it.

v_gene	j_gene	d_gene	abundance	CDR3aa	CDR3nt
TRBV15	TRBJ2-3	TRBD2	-	CATSDTSGAYTDTQYF	TGTGCCACCAGCGACACTAGCGGGGCCTACACAGATACGCAGTATTTT
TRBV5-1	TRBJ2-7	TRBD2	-	CASSLGLAGSYEQYF	TGCGCCAGCAGCTTGGGACTAGCGGGGTCCTACGAGCAGTACTTC
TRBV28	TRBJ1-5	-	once	CASSPTFSNQPQHF	TGTGCCAGCAGCCCGACATTTAGCAATCAGCCCCAGCATTTT
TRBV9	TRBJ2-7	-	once	CASSVGPSYEQYF	TGTGCCAGCAGCGTAGGGCCTTCATACGAGCAGTACTTC
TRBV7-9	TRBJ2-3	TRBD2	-	CASSLAWGLGADTQYF	TGTGCCAGCAGCTTAGCGTGGGGACTAGGGGCAGATACGCAGTATTTT
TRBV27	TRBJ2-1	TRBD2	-	CASSLWVLGSGREFYNEQFF	TGTGCCAGCAGTTTATGGGTTCTGGGTAGCGGGAGGGAATTCTACAATGAGCAGTTCTTC
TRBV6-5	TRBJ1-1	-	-	CASSYSSGDEAFF	TGTGCCAGCAGTTACTCGTCAGGAGATGAAGCTTTCTTT
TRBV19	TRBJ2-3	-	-	CASSMGPGAEDTQYF	TGTGCCAGTAGTATGGGGCCCGGGGCGGAAGATACGCAGTATTTT
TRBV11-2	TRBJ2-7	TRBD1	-	CASSLVGTASYEQYF	TGTGCCAGCAGCTTAGTTGGGACAGCATCCTACGAGCAGTACTTC
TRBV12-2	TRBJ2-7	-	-	CASRPRREQYF	TGTGCAAGTCGCCCTCGAAGGGAGCAGTACTTC
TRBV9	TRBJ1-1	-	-	CASSVGGHPNTEAFF	TGTGCCAGCAGCGTAGGGGGTCATCCGAACACTGAAGCTTTCTTT
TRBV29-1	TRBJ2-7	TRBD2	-	CSATSGSNYEQYF	TGCAGCGCTACGAGCGGGAGTAACTACGAGCAGTACTTC
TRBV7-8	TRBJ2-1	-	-	CASSPYGGPTQVQFF	TGTGCCAGCAGCCCATACGGGGGCCCCACGCAAGTGCAGTTCTTC
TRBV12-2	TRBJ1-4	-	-	CASRLPRGNEKLFF	TGTGCAAGTCGCCTACCTCGGGGTAATGAAAAACTGTTTTTT
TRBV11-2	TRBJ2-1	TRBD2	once	CASSLSIGGAYNEQFF	TGTGCCAGCAGCTTATCGATTGGGGGGGCCTACAATGAGCAGTTCTTC
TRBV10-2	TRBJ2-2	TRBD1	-	CASSERGQGASGELFF	TGCGCCAGCAGTGAGCGGGGACAGGGGGCCTCCGGGGAGCTGTTTTTT
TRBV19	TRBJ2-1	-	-	CASSIRQGGASYNEQFF	TGTGCCAGTAGTATCCGTCAGGGTGGGGCGTCCTACAATGAGCAGTTCTTC
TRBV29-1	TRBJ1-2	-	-	CSVEDGTNYGYTF	TGCAGCGTTGAAGACGGCACAAACTATGGCTACACCTTC
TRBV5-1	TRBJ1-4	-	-	CASLGGGKGTNEKLFF	TGCGCCAGCCTTGGAGGGGGAAAGGGAACTAATGAAAAACTGTTTTTT
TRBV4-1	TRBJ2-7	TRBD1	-	CASSPSGQAYEQYF	TGCGCCAGCAGCCCATCGGGACAGGCCTACGAGCAGTACTTC
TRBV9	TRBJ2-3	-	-	CASSEGGFGTDTQYF	TGTGCCAGCAGCGAGGGGGGTTTTGGCACAGATACGCAGTATTTT
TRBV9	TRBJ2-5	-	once	CASSAPPGQETQYF	TGTGCCAGCAGCGCCCCCCCAGGACAAGAGACCCAGTACTTC
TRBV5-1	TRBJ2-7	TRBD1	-	CASSFFRTGGPYEQYF	TGCGCCAGCAGCTTTTTCCGGACAGGGGGACCCTACGAGCAGTACTTC
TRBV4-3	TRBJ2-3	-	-	CASSQEGFADTQYF	TGCGCCAGCAGCCAAGAGGGTTTCGCAGATACGCAGTATTTT
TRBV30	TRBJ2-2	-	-	CAWTLGTGELFF	TGTGCCTGGACCCTTGGGACCGGGGAGCTGTTTTTT
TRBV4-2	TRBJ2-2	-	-	CASSQERGAGELFF	TGTGCCAGCAGCCAAGAAAGAGGGGCTGGGGAGCTGTTTTTT
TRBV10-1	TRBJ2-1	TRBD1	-	CASSALTGTVHNEQFF	TGCGCCAGCAGTGCCCTCACCGGGACAGTTCACAATGAGCAGTTCTTC
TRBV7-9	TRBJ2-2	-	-	CASSLSQGGPGELFF	TGTGCCAGCAGCCTTTCCCAGGGCGGTCCCGGGGAGCTGTTTTTT
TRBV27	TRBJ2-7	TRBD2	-	CASSLLGLAGDREQYF	TGTGCCAGCAGTTTATTGGGGCTAGCGGGGGATCGCGAGCAGTACTTC
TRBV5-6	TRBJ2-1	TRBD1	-	CASSLAGTGGRDNEQFF	TGTGCCAGCAGCTTGGCAGGGACAGGGGGCAGGGACAATGAGCAGTTCTTC
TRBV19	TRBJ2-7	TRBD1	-	CASSIGGTGTGGIYEQYF	TGTGCCAGTAGTATCGGTGGGACCGGGACAGGGGGCATCTACGAGCAGTACTTC
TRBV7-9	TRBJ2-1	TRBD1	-	CASSHPGQGYNEQFF	TGTGCCAGCAGCCATCCGGGACAGGGTTACAATGAGCAGTTCTTC
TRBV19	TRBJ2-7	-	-	CASSGAQFVYEQYF	TGTGCCAGTAGTGGGGCCCAGTTTGTCTACGAGCAGTACTTC
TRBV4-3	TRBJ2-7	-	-	CASSQEAGPFYEQYF	TGCGCCAGCAGCCAAGAAGCAGGGCCCTTCTACGAGCAGTACTTC
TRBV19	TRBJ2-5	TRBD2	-	CASSIQGGPFETQYF	TGTGCCAGTAGTATTCAGGGAGGGCCTTTCGAGACCCAGTACTTC
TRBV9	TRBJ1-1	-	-	CASSVGQAPEAFF	TGTGCCAGCAGCGTAGGACAGGCCCCTGAAGCTTTCTTT
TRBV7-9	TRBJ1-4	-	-	CASSYGPTQASEKLFF	TGTGCCAGCAGCTACGGACCCACGCAGGCGAGTGAAAAACTGTTTTTT
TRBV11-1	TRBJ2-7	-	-	CASSLGQVYEQYF	TGTGCCAGCAGCTTAGGACAGGTCTACGAGCAGTACTTC
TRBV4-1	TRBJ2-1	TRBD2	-	CASKVGLAGNEQFF	TGCGCCAGCAAAGTAGGACTAGCGGGGAATGAGCAGTTCTTC
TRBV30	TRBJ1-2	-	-	CAYLLGGPYGYTF	TGTGCCTACCTGCTGGGGGGACCCTATGGCTACACCTTC
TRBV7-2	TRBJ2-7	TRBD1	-	CASSATGTGSSYEQYF	TGTGCCAGCAGCGCCACCGGGACAGGGAGCTCCTACGAGCAGTACTTC
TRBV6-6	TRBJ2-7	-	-	CASSSIHEQYF	TGTGCCAGCAGTTCCATTCACGAGCAGTACTTC
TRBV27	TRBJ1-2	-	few	CASSLTATGNYGYTF	TGTGCCAGCAGTTTGACTGCCACAGGGAACTATGGCTACACCTTC
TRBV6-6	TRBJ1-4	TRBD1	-	CASSLFRGTNEKLFF	TGTGCCAGCAGTCTGTTCAGGGGGACTAATGAAAAACTGTTTTTT
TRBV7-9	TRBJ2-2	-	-	CASSLTLITGELFF	TGTGCCAGCAGCTTAACGCTCATCACCGGGGAGCTGTTTTTT
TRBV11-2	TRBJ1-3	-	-	CASSSRENTIYF	TGTGCCAGCAGCTCACGTGAAAACACCATATATTTT
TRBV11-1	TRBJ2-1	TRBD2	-	CASSPTLAGGLRSYNEQFF	TGTGCCAGCAGCCCTACACTAGCGGGGGGTTTGAGGTCCTACAATGAGCAGTTCTTC